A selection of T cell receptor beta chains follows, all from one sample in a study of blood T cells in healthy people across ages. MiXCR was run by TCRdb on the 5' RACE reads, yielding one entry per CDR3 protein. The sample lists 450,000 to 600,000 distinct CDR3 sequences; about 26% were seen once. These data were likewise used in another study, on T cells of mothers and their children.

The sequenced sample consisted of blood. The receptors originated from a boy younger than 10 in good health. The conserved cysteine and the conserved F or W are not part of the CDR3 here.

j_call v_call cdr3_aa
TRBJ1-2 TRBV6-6 ASTVGQGNGYT
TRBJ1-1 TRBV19 ASTYGGFDTEAF
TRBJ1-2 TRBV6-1 ASSEPRVAGELYGYT
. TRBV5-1 ASSRTSGDRSYEQY
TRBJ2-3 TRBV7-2 ASSLAGPYTDTQY
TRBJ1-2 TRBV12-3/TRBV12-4 ASSEGRGYGYT
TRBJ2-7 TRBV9 ASSASSGRAYEQY
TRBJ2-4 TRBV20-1 SAKLQGLSGSILAAKNIQY
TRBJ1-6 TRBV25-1 ASSEYGNSPLH
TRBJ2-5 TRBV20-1 SARDPRLAGQETQY
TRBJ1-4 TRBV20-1 SAREGGLGEKLF
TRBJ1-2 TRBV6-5 ATGTGVGYGYT
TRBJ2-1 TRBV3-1 ASSQDSQTGYNEQF
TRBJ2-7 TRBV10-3 AILSGSSYEQY
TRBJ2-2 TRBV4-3 ASSQDPAGSNTGELF
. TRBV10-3 AINRRGTSLLEQF
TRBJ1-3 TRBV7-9 ASSFSQGKSGNTIY
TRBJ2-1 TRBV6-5 ASSLAGGLYNEQF
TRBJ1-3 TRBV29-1 SVGDRAGNTIY
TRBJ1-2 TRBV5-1 ASSPYLPGQDGYT
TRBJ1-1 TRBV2 ASSDSGGSNTEAF
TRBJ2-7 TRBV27 ASSFHLTGAGYEQY
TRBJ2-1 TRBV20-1 FAVNRTGGPTLLSSYNEQF
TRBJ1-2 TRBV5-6 ASSLVSLITNGYT
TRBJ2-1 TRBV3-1 ASSPGGGYNEQF
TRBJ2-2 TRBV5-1 ASSLGVMGNTGELF
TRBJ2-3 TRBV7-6 ASSRPEGGAITDTQY
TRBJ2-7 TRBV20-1 SARETSGSYEQY
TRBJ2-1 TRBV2 ALSRGGYNEQF
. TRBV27 ASSLWGTERETQY
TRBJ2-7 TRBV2 ASSEWGGVSYEQY
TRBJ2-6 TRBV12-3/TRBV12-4 ASSLPSHVLT
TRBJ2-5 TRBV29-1 SVTISASGRAGETQY
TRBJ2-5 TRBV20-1 SASWERAREGETQY
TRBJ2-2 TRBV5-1 ASSPKPGTSGSGELF
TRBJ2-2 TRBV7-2 ASSLARGAGELF
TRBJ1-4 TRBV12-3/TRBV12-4 ASSLWRWNEKLF
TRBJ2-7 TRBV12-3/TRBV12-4 ASSLDYYYEQY
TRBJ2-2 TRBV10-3 AISDPGGPAGELF
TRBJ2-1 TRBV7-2 ASSLARGTYNEQF
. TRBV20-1 SASTPDRVYEQY
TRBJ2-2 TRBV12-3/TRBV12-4 ASSFPSLEGGANTGELF
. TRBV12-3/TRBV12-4 ASSLGPGQHYEQY
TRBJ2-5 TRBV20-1 SVLPGQGSQETQY
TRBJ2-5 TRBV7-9 ASKLIAGDQETQY
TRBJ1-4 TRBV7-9 ASSSGRVTKEKLF